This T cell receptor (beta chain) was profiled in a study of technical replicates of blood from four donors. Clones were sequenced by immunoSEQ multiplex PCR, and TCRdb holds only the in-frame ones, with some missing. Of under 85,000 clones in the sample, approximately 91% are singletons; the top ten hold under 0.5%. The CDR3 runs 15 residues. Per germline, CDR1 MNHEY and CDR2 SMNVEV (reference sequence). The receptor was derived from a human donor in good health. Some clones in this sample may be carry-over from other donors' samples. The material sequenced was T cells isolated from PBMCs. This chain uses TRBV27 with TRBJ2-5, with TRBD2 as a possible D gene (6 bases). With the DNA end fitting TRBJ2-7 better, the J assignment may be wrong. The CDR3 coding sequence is TGTGCCAGCAGTTTAGTGGCTAGCGCTTCATACGAGCAGTACTTC. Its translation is CASSLVASASYEQYF.